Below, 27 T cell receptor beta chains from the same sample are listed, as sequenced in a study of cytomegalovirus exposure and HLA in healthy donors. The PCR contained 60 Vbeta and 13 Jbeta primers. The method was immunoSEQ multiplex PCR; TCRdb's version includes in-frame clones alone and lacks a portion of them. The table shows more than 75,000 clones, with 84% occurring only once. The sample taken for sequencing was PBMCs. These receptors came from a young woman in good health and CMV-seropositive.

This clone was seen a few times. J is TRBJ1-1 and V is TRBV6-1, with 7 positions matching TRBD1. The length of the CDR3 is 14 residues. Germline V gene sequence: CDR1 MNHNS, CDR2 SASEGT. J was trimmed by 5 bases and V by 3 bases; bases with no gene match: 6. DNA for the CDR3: TGTGCCAGCAGTGAGCCCGGGACAGCAACTGAAGCTTTCTTT. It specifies CASSEPGTATEAFF.

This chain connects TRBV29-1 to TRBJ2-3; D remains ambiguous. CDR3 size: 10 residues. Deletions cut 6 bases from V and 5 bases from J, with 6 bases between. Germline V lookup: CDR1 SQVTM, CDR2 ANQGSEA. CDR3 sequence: CSVLKDTQYF. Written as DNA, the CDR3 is TGCAGCGTCCTAAAAGATACGCAGTATTTT.

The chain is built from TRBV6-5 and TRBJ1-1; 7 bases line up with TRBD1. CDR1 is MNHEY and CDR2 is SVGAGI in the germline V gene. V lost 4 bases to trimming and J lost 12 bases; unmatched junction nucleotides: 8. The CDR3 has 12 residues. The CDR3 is CASSFIQGWTFF. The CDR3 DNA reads TGTGCCAGCAGTTTCATACAGGGGTGGACTTTCTTT.

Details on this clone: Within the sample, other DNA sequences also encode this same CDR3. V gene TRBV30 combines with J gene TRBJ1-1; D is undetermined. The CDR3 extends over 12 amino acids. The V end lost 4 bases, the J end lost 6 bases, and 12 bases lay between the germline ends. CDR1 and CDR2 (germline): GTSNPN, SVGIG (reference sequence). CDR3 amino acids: CAWNPGGPEAFF. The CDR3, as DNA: TGTGCCTGGAATCCCGGAGGCCCTGAAGCTTTCTTT.

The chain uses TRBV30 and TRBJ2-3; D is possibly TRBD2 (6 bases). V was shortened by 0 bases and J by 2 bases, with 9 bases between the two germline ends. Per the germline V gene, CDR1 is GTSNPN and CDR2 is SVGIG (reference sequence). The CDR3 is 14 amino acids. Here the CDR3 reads CAWSVGGTTDTQYF. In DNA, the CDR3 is TGTGCCTGGAGTGTAGGCGGGACCACAGATACGCAGTATTTT.

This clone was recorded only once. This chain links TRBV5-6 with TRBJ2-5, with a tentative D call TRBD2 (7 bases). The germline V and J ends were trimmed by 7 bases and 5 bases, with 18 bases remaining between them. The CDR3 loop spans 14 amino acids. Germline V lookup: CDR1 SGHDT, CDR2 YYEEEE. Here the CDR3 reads CASVVWRGRETQYF. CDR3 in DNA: TGTGCCAGCGTCGTGTGGCGGGGGCGTGAGACCCAGTACTTC.

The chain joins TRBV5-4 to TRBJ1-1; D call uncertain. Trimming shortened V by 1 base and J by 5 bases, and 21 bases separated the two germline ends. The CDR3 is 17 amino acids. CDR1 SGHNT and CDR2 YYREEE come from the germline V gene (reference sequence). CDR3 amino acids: CASSLKLAGMGKTEAFF. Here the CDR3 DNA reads TGTGCCAGCAGCTTGAAACTCGCGGGGATGGGGAAGACTGAAGCTTTCTTT.

CDR3 in amino acids: CASSQDERGGRETQYF. The CDR3 DNA is TGCGCCAGCAGCCAAGATGAGCGGGGGGGCCGTGAGACCCAGTACTTC. J is TRBJ2-5 and V is TRBV4-1, with 10 bases matching TRBD2. The CDR3 loop spans 16 amino acids. Per germline, CDR1 MGHRA and CDR2 YSYEKL. Trimming took 0 bases from V and 5 from J; bases not matched to a gene: 6.

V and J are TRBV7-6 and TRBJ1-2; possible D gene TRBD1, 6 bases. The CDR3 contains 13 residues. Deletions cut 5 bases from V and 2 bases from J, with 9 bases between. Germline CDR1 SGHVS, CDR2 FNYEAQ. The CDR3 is CASSPGQNYGYTF. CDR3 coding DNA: TGTGCCAGCAGCCCCGGACAGAACTATGGCTACACCTTC. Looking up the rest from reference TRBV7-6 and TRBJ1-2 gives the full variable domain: GAGVSQSPRYKVTKRGQDVALRCDPISGHVSLYWYRQALGQGPEFLTYFNYEAQQDKSGLPNDRFSAERPEGSISTLTIQRTEQRDSAMYRCASSPGQNYGYTFGSGTRLTVV.

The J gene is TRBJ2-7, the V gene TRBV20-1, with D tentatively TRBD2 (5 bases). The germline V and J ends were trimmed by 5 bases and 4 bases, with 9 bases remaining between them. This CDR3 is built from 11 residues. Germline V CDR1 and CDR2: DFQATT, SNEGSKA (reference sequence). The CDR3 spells CSAERKYEQYF. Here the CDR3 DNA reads TGCAGTGCTGAGCGGAAATACGAGCAGTACTTC.

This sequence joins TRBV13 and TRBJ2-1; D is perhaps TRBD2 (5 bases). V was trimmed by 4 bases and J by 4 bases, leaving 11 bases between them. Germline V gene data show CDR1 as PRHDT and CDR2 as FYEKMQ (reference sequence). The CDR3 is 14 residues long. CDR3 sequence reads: CASSSDFQYNEQFF. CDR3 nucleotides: TGTGCCAGCAGCTCGGACTTCCAATACAATGAGCAGTTCTTC.

The CDR3 loop reads CASSITGGGRNEQFF. The CDR3 DNA reads as TGTGCCAGTAGTATCACGGGAGGAGGTCGCAATGAGCAGTTCTTC. The chain carries TRBV19 and TRBJ2-1; 7 positions match TRBD2. J was trimmed by 6 bases and V by 3 bases; bases with no gene match: 8. The germline V gene has CDR1 LNHDA and CDR2 SQIVND (reference sequence). The CDR3 consists of 15 residues.

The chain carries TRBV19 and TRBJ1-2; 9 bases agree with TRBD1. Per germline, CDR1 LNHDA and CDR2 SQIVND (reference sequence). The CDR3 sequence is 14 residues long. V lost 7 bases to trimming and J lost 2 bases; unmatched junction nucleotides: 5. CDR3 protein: CASTSDRGNYGYTF. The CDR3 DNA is TGTGCCAGTACCTCGGACAGGGGAAACTATGGCTACACCTTC. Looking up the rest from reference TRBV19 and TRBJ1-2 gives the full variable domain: DGGITQSPKYLFRKEGQNVTLSCEQNLNHDAMYWYRQDPGQGLRLIYYSQIVNDFQKGDIAEGYSVSREKKESFPLTVTSAQKNPTAFYLCASTSDRGNYGYTFGSGTRLTVV.

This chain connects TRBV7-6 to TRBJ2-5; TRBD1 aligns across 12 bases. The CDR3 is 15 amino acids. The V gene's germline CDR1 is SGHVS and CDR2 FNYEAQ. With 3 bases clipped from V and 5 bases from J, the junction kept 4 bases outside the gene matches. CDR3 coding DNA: TGTGCCAGCAGCTTTCCCGGGACAGGGGGCGAGACCCAGTACTTC. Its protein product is CASSFPGTGGETQYF.

Here the CDR3 DNA reads TGTGCCAGCAGCGGCCCCCTGACAGGGCTCGATGGCTACACCTTC. Protein: CASSGPLTGLDGYTF. The gene calls are TRBV5-4 and TRBJ1-2, with 7 bases aligning to TRBD1. Germline V gene data show CDR1 as SGHNT and CDR2 as YYREEE (reference sequence). This CDR3 has 15 amino acids. The V gene end was trimmed by 4 bases and the J gene end by 6 bases; junction bases not matched to a gene: 12.

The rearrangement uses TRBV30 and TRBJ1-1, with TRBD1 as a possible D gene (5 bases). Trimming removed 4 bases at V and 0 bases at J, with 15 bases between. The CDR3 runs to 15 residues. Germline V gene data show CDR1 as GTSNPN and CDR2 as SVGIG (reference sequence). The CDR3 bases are TGTGCCTGGATCGTAGCCCCAGGGATGAACACTGAAGCTTTCTTT. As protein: CAWIVAPGMNTEAFF.

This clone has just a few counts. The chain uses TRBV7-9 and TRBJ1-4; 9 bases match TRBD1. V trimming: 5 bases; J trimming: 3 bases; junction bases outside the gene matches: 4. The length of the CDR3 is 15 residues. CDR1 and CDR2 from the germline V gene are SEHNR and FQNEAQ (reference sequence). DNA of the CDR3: TGTGCCAGCAGCACAGGGGGCCGGTCTAATGAAAAACTGTTTTTT. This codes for CASSTGGRSNEKLFF.

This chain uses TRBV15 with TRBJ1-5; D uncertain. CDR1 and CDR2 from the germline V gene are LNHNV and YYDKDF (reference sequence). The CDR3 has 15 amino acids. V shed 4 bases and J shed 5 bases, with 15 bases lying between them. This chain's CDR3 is CATSKQIQIDQPQHF. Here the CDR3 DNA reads TGTGCCACCAGCAAACAGATTCAAATTGATCAGCCCCAGCATTTT.

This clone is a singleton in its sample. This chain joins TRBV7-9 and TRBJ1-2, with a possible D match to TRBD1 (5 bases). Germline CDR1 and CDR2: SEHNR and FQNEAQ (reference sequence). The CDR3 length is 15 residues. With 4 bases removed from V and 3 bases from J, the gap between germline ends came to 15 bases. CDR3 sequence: CASSSSGEAHYGYTF. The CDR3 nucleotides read TGTGCCAGCAGCTCTTCGGGGGAGGCCCACTATGGCTACACCTTC.

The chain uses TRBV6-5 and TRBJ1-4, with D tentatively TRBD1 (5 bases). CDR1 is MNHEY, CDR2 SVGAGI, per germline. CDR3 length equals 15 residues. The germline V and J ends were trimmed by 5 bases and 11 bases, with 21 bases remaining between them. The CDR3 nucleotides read TGTGCCAGCAGTGGGGGGGACTCAATCTTGGGGAAACTGTTTTTT. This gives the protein CASSGGDSILGKLFF.

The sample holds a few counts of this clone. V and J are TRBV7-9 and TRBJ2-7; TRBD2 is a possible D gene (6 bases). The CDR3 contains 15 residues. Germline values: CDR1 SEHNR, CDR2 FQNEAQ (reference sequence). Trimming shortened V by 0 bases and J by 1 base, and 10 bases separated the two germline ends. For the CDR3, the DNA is TGTGCCAGCAGCTTAGCGCCTAGCGTATCCTACGAGCAGTACTTC. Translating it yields CASSLAPSVSYEQYF.

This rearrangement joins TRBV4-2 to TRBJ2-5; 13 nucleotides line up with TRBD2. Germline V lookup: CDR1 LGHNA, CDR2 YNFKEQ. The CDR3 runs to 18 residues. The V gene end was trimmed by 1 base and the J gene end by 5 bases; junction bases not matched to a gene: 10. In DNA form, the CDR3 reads TGTGCCAGCAGCCAAGGTCAACTAGCGGGAGGGAGTCAGGAGACCCAGTACTTC. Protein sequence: CASSQGQLAGGSQETQYF.

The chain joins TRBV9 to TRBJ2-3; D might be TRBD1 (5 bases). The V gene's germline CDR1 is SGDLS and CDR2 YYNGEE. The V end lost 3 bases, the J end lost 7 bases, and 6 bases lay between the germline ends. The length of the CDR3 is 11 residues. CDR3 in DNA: TGTGCCAGCAGCGAGGGGAATACGCAGTATTTT. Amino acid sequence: CASSEGNTQYF.

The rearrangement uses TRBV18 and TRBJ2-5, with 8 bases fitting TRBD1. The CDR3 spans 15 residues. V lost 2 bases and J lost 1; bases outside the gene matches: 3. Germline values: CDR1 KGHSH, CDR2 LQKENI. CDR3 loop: CASSPVGTGQETQYF. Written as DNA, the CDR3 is TGTGCCAGCTCACCAGTCGGGACAGGCCAAGAGACCCAGTACTTC.

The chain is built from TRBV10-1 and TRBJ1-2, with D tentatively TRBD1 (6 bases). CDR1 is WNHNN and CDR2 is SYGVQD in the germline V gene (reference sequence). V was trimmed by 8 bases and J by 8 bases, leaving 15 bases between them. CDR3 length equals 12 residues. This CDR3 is CASQGRWEGYTF. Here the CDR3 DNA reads TGCGCCAGCCAGGGGAGATGGGAGGGCTACACCTTC.

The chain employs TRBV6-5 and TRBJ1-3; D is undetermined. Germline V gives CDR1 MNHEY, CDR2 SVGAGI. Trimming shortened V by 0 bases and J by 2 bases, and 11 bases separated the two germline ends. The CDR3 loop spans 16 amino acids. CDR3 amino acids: CASSYSEPGPGNTIYF. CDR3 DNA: TGTGCCAGCAGTTACTCGGAACCAGGTCCTGGAAACACCATATATTTT.

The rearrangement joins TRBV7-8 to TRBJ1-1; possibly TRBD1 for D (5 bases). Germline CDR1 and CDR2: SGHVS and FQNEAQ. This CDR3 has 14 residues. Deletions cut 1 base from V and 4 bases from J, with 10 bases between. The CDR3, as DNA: TGTGCCAGCAGCTTAGACATGACAGTCACTGAAGCTTTCTTT. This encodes CASSLDMTVTEAFF.